This T cell receptor beta chain was captured by sequencing in a study of cytomegalovirus exposure and HLA in healthy donors. Study findings and constraints: TCR beta sequences reportedly predicted most subjects' HLA-A and HLA-B alleles accurately.

Both 60 Vbeta primers and 13 Jbeta primers went into the PCR. Here immunoSEQ multiplex PCR was the method, and the copy in TCRdb shows in-frame clones only, minus some. The sample yields about 210,000 clones, about 84% seen once. This CDR3 contains 13 residues. Germline assignment: CDR1 SSHAT and CDR2 FNYEAQ (reference sequence). On this clone itself: Its matching antigen is unknown. Its ends do not fully match the called genes, so a read error is possible.

This receptor was identified in a woman aged 25-40 years in good health and CMV-seropositive. Input material: PBMCs. The V call is TRBV7-7, the J call TRBJ2-4; 7 nucleotides align to TRBD2. CDR3 residues: CASSLASGDIQYF. Written as DNA, the CDR3 is TGTGCTAGCAGCTTAGCCAGCGGGGACATTCAGTACTTC.